These 25 T cell receptor beta chains share one sample of origin, sequenced in a study of T cell repertoires in cytomegalovirus infection. TCRdb used MiXCR to reprocess the reads, holding one entry per CDR3 protein. Here the sample spans roughly 320,000 distinct CDR3 sequences, about a tenth being singletons. The sample consisted of PBMCs. The receptors originated from a human donor in good health (CMV status not recorded). Some clones in this sample may be carry-over from other donors' samples.

V gene TRBV6-6 combines with J gene TRBJ1-1; D is unclear. The ends were cut back, 0 bases at V and 8 bases at J, with 7 bases in the middle. The CDR3 runs 12 residues. Germline CDR1 reads MNHNY; CDR2 reads SVGAGI (reference sequence). DNA of the CDR3: TGTGCCAGCAGTTACTCGGAATCCGAAGCTTTCTTT. Translating gives CASSYSESEAFF.

The rearrangement uses TRBV5-8 and TRBJ2-1; possible D gene TRBD2, 6 bases. Trimming removed 2 bases at V and 1 base at J, with 16 bases between. Germline V gene data show CDR1 as SGHTS and CDR2 as YDEGEE. This CDR3 comprises 17 residues. The CDR3 reads CASSFAVGLASYNEQFF. CDR3 bases: TGTGCCAGCAGCTTCGCGGTTGGGCTAGCGTCCTACAATGAGCAGTTCTTC.

This clonotype was observed a handful of times. The V and J genes are TRBV12-3 or TRBV12-4 and TRBJ2-3; 9 bases match TRBD1. The CDR3 length is 15 residues. With 6 bases clipped from V and 3 bases from J, the junction kept 7 bases outside the gene matches. CDR3 DNA: TGTGCCAGCAGGTGGACAGGGGATGGGACAGATACGCAGTATTTT. It yields the protein CASRWTGDGTDTQYF.

This clonotype occurred many times. Here the CDR3 DNA reads TGTGCCAGCAGTCTTACAGGGGGCTCGGACACTGAAGCTTTCTTT. This gives the protein CASSLTGGSDTEAFF. V gene TRBV12-3 or TRBV12-4 combines with J gene TRBJ1-1, with 9 bases aligning to TRBD1. CDR3 size: 15 residues. The V and J ends lost 5 bases and 3 bases, in that order; junction bases with no gene match: 7.

The rearrangement uses TRBV29-1 and TRBJ2-1; 10 nucleotides match TRBD2. Germline V gene data show CDR1 as SQVTM and CDR2 as ANQGSEA. Unmatched junction bases numbered 6, after V lost 0 bases and J lost 7 bases. CDR3 length equals 15 residues. In DNA form, the CDR3 reads TGCAGCGTTGAAGAAGGAGCGGGGGGGCCGAATGAGCAGTTCTTC. This encodes CSVEEGAGGPNEQFF.

At least ten counts were recorded for this clonotype. The rearrangement links TRBV19 to TRBJ2-5; D is uncertain. V lost 1 base and J 3 bases, leaving 9 bases between the germline ends. CDR1 and CDR2 from the germline V gene are LNHDA and SQIVND (reference sequence). The CDR3 consists of 14 residues. CDR3 nucleotides: TGTGCCAGTAGTATAGGAGGCCGGAAAGAGACCCAGTACTTC. Protein: CASSIGGRKETQYF.

This sequence joins TRBV7-9 and TRBJ2-7; D possibly corresponds to TRBD1 (6 bases). This CDR3 is built from 16 residues. V was shortened by 0 bases and J by 1 base, with 13 bases between the two germline ends. Germline V gives CDR1 SEHNR, CDR2 FQNEAQ (reference sequence). CDR3 nucleotides: TGTGCCAGCAGCTTAGCGGGGGCTGGGAATTCCTACGAGCAGTACTTC. It translates to CASSLAGAGNSYEQYF.

This chain links TRBV6-1 with TRBJ2-2, with D perhaps TRBD1 (5 bases). This CDR3 is built from 15 residues. The V end was cut by 6 bases, the J end by 0 bases, with 11 bases between. The germline gives CDR1 MNHNS, CDR2 SASEGT. The CDR3 DNA reads as TGTGCCAGCAGGATACAGGCCTCGAACACCGGGGAGCTGTTTTTT. Amino acids: CASRIQASNTGELFF.

This clonotype was seen repeatedly, ten times or more. The rearrangement joins TRBV7-8 to TRBJ2-2, with 7 nucleotides matching TRBD1. Germline-derived CDR1 and CDR2 are SGHVS and FQNEAQ. Unmatched junction bases numbered 5, after V lost 1 base and J lost 0 bases. The CDR3 totals 17 residues. CDR3 in DNA: TGTGCCAGCAGCTTAGTGGGTGGGACAGCGAACACCGGGGAGCTGTTTTTT. It is translated as CASSLVGGTANTGELFF.

This clonotype came up many times. V usage is TRBV5-1 and J usage is TRBJ1-1, with 7 bases lining up with TRBD1. The germline V gene has CDR1 SGHRS and CDR2 YFSETQ. The CDR3 runs to 12 residues. Unmatched junction bases numbered 1, after V lost 5 bases and J lost 3 bases. The CDR3 DNA is TGCGCCAGCAGAACAGGGGACACTGAAGCTTTCTTT. Its protein is CASRTGDTEAFF.

This clonotype was seen many times. The chain employs TRBV19 and TRBJ2-1; the match to TRBD1 covers 7 bases. CDR1 is LNHDA, CDR2 SQIVND, per germline (reference sequence). This CDR3 is built from 15 residues. With 7 bases clipped from V and 2 bases from J, the junction kept 8 bases outside the gene matches. DNA for the CDR3: TGTGCCAGTAACCCCTCCGGGACAGCCTACAATGAGCAGTTCTTC. It translates to CASNPSGTAYNEQFF.

This clonotype was counted at least ten times. The chain carries TRBV20-1 and TRBJ2-5; D gene uncertain. The CDR3 runs 11 residues. Germline lookup yields CDR1 DFQATT and CDR2 SNEGSKA (reference sequence). The ends were cut back, 8 bases at V and 6 bases at J, with 13 bases in the middle. The chain's CDR3 is CSSPHEKTQYF. The CDR3 DNA follows: TGCAGTTCGCCTCACGAAAAGACCCAGTACTTC.

This clonotype has a count of ten or more. This chain joins TRBV7-9 and TRBJ1-5; D perhaps matches TRBD1 (5 bases). V was cut by 5 bases and J by 0 bases, with 14 bases left in between. CDR3 size: 16 residues. Germline-derived CDR1 and CDR2 are SEHNR and FQNEAQ (reference sequence). The CDR3 sequence: CASSRGGPYSNQPQHF. The CDR3 DNA reads TGTGCCAGCAGCCGCGGGGGACCTTATAGCAATCAGCCCCAGCATTTT.

This clonotype showed up many times. This chain connects TRBV6-5 to TRBJ2-1; D gene unclear. Germline assignment: CDR1 MNHEY and CDR2 SVGAGI. The CDR3 contains 13 residues. The ends were cut back, 2 bases at V and 9 bases at J, with 11 bases in the middle. The CDR3 bases are TGTGCCAGCAGTTACGGATCGGTCACTGAGCAGTTCTTC. Translated: CASSYGSVTEQFF.

This clonotype showed up many times. The CDR3 DNA is TGTGCCAGCAGCCCAATTCATACAGGACACTACGAGCAGTACTTC. It codes for CASSPIHTGHYEQYF. The V call is TRBV27, the J call TRBJ2-7; D is perhaps TRBD1 (5 bases). CDR1 is MNHEY and CDR2 is SMNVEV in the germline V gene (reference sequence). The CDR3 is 15 residues long. Trimming took 6 bases from V and 3 from J, leaving 18 bases between them.

This clonotype occurred a few times. The chain combines TRBV27 with TRBJ1-5; TRBD1 matches at 10 bases. The V gene end was trimmed by 5 bases and the J gene end by 5 bases; junction bases not matched to a gene: 15. CDR1 and CDR2 from the germline V gene are MNHEY and SMNVEV (reference sequence). The CDR3 covers 18 residues. CDR3 in DNA: TGTGCCAGCAGTCATCTCGGGACAGGGGATCGGTGGTATCAGCCCCAGCATTTT. Its translation is CASSHLGTGDRWYQPQHF.

This clonotype has a count of ten or more. The rearrangement links TRBV20-1 to TRBJ2-2, with 7 nucleotides matching TRBD2. The length of the CDR3 is 16 residues. Germline CDR1 reads DFQATT; CDR2 reads SNEGSKA (reference sequence). The ends lost 1 base at V and 5 bases at J; junction bases unmatched: 10. DNA for the CDR3: TGCAGTGCTAGAGTAAAAAGCGGGGTACGAACCGGGGAGCTGTTTTTT. It specifies CSARVKSGVRTGELFF.

This clonotype was detected many times. The J gene is TRBJ2-1, the V gene TRBV20-1; 12 positions match TRBD2. This CDR3 spans 16 amino acids. Germline-derived CDR1 and CDR2 are DFQATT and SNEGSKA (reference sequence). The junction had 14 bases not matched to a gene; V was cut back by 5 bases and J by 9 bases. CDR3 sequence (DNA): TGCAGTGCTTCTCCACCTAGCGGGGGGGCCGTAAGTGAGCAGTTCTTC. Its protein product is CSASPPSGGAVSEQFF.

This clonotype was detected ten times or more. The chain combines TRBV20-1 with TRBJ1-5, with D unclear. From germline, CDR1 is DFQATT and CDR2 SNEGSKA (reference sequence). There are 14 residues in the CDR3. V lost 5 bases and J lost 1, with 12 bases in between. CDR3 nucleotide sequence: TGCAGTGCTGAAGAGGGAGGGAGCAATCAGCCCCAGCATTTT. This sequence encodes CSAEEGGSNQPQHF.

This clonotype has more than one count but fewer than ten. The chain is built from TRBV6-2 or TRBV6-3 and TRBJ2-3, with D uncertain. The CDR3 extends over 12 amino acids. The germline gives CDR1 MNHEY, CDR2 SVGEGT. V was shortened by 2 bases and J by 3 bases, with 3 bases between the two germline ends. The DNA for the CDR3 is TGTGCCAGCAGTTACAAGACAGATACGCAGTATTTT. Its translation is CASSYKTDTQYF.

This clonotype was found many times. The CDR3 reads CSAHHRGQGAGNQPQHF. The CDR3 nucleotides are TGCAGTGCTCACCACCGGGGACAGGGGGCTGGCAATCAGCCCCAGCATTTT. This chain uses TRBV20-1 with TRBJ1-5; 12 bases match TRBD1. The V and J ends lost 5 bases and 2 bases, in that order; junction bases with no gene match: 10. In germline, CDR1 is DFQATT, CDR2 SNEGSKA (reference sequence). CDR3 length: 17 amino acids.

This clonotype occurred a few times. The chain recombines TRBV11-3 with TRBJ2-3; D gene ambiguous. Germline V gene data show CDR1 as SGHNT and CDR2 as YENEEA. V lost 0 bases and J lost 0, with 4 bases in between. CDR3 length equals 14 residues. In DNA, the CDR3 is TGTGCCAGCAGCTTAGAAGCGAGCACAGATACGCAGTATTTT. Encoded protein: CASSLEASTDTQYF.

There are many counts of this clonotype. The rearrangement joins TRBV10-3 to TRBJ2-6; D unresolved. Germline V CDR1 and CDR2: ENHRY, SYGVKD. This CDR3 comprises 18 residues. The V end lost 3 bases, the J end lost 0 bases, and 15 bases lay between the germline ends. The CDR3 spells CAISDLAYTGSGANVLTF. The CDR3, as DNA: TGTGCCATCAGTGACCTTGCCTATACCGGCTCTGGGGCCAACGTCCTGACTTTC.

This clonotype has ten or more counts. The chain is built from TRBV6-2 or TRBV6-3 and TRBJ2-2, with 8 nucleotides matching TRBD1. Germline values: CDR1 MNHEY, CDR2 SVGEGT. With 2 bases clipped from V and 7 bases from J, the junction kept 12 bases outside the gene matches. This CDR3 is built from 17 residues. CDR3 DNA sequence: TGTGCCAGCAGTTACCTTCCCGGACAGGGAAAAATCGGGGAGCTGTTTTTT. Encoded protein: CASSYLPGQGKIGELFF.

This sequence joins TRBV7-9 and TRBJ2-1; D unclear. Germline CDR1 reads SEHNR; CDR2 reads FQNEAQ (reference sequence). This CDR3 is 13 amino acids long. Trimming pared 1 base from V and 8 bases from J, leaving 9 bases between. CDR3: CASSLGNEDEQFF. The CDR3 nucleotides are TGTGCCAGCAGCTTAGGGAACGAGGATGAGCAGTTCTTC.